The present entry profiles one T cell receptor (beta chain) with its context. What it binds is not known. The data were obtained in a study of cytomegalovirus exposure and HLA in healthy donors. Notes on the study in general: Three chains linked to CMV were shown in vitro to be specific for CMV antigens. The classifier reportedly diagnosed cytomegalovirus status with high specificity and sensitivity. Subsequent analysis revealed that first-cohort TCR clusters tended to co-occur in the roughly 120 validation repertoires. Researchers counted around 180 TCR beta chains as cytomegalovirus-associated.

Looked up from germline, CDR1 is MDHEN and CDR2 is SYDVKM. With V trimmed by 4 bases and J by 3 bases, 7 bases remained unmatched. CDR3 length: 16 residues. Using immunoSEQ multiplex PCR, the repertoire was profiled, and TCRdb retains in-frame clones only, with some absent. The table records tens of thousands of clones, around 94% of them present only once. The gene calls are TRBV28 and TRBJ1-2, with 11 bases fitting TRBD1. The sequence came from a woman aged 18-29 years in good health and CMV-seronegative. Input material: PBMCs. The CDR3 region has the DNA TGTGCCAGCAGTTCCCCTGGACAGGGGGCAGACTATGGCTACACCTTC. This codes for CASSSPGQGADYGYTF.